Each of the 30 T cell receptor beta chains below was sequenced from the same sample in a study of response to subunit inactivated influenza vaccine. One entry per CDR3 protein, called by TCRdb with MiXCR from the RT-PCR reads. The sample includes about 190,000 distinct CDR3 sequences, approximately 14% of them seen just once. Source: CD8+ T cells sorted from PBMCs, taken 5 days after vaccination. These receptors all stem from a man aged 50-59 years who received an inactivated influenza vaccine.

This clonotype came up a few times. The chain is built from TRBV6-5 and TRBJ2-2; no firm D call. The V gene lost 2 bases and the J gene lost 4 bases, with 8 bases spanning the gap. Germline lookup yields CDR1 MNHEY and CDR2 SVGAGI. The CDR3 is 14 amino acids. The CDR3 bases are TGTGCCAGCAGTTACCCCGACGGCACCGGGGAGCTGTTTTTT. The encoded protein is CASSYPDGTGELFF.

This clonotype showed up many times. The chain couples TRBV7-9 to TRBJ2-1, with 8 bases aligning to TRBD2. The length of the CDR3 is 16 residues. With V trimmed by 5 bases and J by 5 bases, 11 bases remained unmatched. Germline V gives CDR1 SEHNR, CDR2 FQNEAQ (reference sequence). CDR3 region: CASSAASGPGDNEQFF. CDR3 bases: TGTGCCAGCAGCGCAGCTAGCGGGCCCGGGGACAATGAGCAGTTCTTC.

This clonotype was recorded many times. The rearrangement uses TRBV10-3 and TRBJ2-3, with TRBD1 identical over 8 bases. Germline CDR1 and CDR2: ENHRY and SYGVKD. CDR3 length: 15 residues. V lost 4 bases, J lost 3 bases, and 6 bases stayed unmatched. Written as DNA, the CDR3 is TGTGCCATCAGTGGTAGGACAGGGAATACAGATACGCAGTATTTT. It encodes CAISGRTGNTDTQYF.

This clonotype was picked up a small number of times. The chain carries TRBV4-3 and TRBJ2-1; TRBD2 aligns across 11 bases. Unmatched junction bases numbered 5, after V lost 3 bases and J lost 4 bases. CDR3 length: 16 amino acids. CDR1 and CDR2 (germline): LGHNA, YSLEER. Here the CDR3 reads CASSQGGLAEYNEQFF. In DNA form, the CDR3 reads TGCGCCAGCAGCCAGGGGGGACTAGCGGAATACAATGAGCAGTTCTTC.

The chain carries TRBV9 and TRBJ2-3; D gene ambiguous. This CDR3 comprises 14 residues. Germline CDR1 and CDR2: SGDLS and YYNGEE. V was pared by 2 bases and J by 1 base, with 8 bases between. The CDR3 DNA sequence: TGTGCCAGCAGCGTTGGACGGGGCACAGATACGCAGTATTTT. It is translated as CASSVGRGTDTQYF.

This clonotype was seen a few times. The CDR3 DNA is TGTGCCAGCAGCCACCTGGGGAACGAGCAGTACTTC. Translating it yields CASSHLGNEQYF. The V call is TRBV3-1, the J call TRBJ2-7; D unclear. Trimming shortened V by 3 bases and J by 5 bases, and 8 bases separated the two germline ends. CDR1 is LGHDT and CDR2 is YNNKEL in the germline V gene (reference sequence). The CDR3 contains 12 residues.

The V call is TRBV21-1, the J call TRBJ2-4; TRBD1 reflects the table's D call only, with no check against the DNA. TRBV21-1 has pseudogene status. The CDR3 spans 14 residues. The CDR3 DNA reads TGTGCCAGCAGCACGACAGGGGGCAGGAACATTCAGTACTTC. Protein: CASSTTGGRNIQYF.

This sequence joins TRBV4-1 and TRBJ2-1, with TRBD2 identical over 16 bases. The length of the CDR3 is 21 residues. Germline V lookup: CDR1 MGHRA, CDR2 YSYEKL. With V trimmed by 0 bases and J by 2 bases, 10 bases remained unmatched. The CDR3, as DNA: TGCGCCAGCAGCCAAGATGGGCCGGGACTAGCGGGAGGGGAAACCTACAATGAGCAGTTCTTC. Protein sequence: CASSQDGPGLAGGETYNEQFF.

This clonotype has just a few counts. The chain employs TRBV12-3 or TRBV12-4 and TRBJ2-7, with TRBD1 matching over 11 bases. The V segment lost 5 bases and the J segment 2 bases; nucleotides outside the gene matches: 5. The CDR3 has 15 residues. CDR3 bases: TGTGCCAGCAGTACCAGGACAGGGGGCGCCTACGAGCAGTACTTC. Its translation is CASSTRTGGAYEQYF.

This clonotype was picked up many times. The chain couples TRBV11-2 to TRBJ2-7, with 9 bases that match TRBD1. The CDR3 covers 14 residues. Per germline, CDR1 SGHAT and CDR2 FQNNGV. J was trimmed by 4 bases and V by 1 base; bases with no gene match: 2. The CDR3: CASSLGDREYEQYF. The CDR3 nucleotides are TGTGCCAGCAGCTTAGGGGACAGGGAATACGAGCAGTACTTC.

In this sample, this clonotype turned up a few times. The rearrangement uses TRBV28 and TRBJ1-1; D perhaps matches TRBD1 (6 bases). Germline CDR1 reads MDHEN; CDR2 reads SYDVKM. V was cut by 1 base and J by 4 bases, with 16 bases left in between. This CDR3 is built from 16 residues. The chain's CDR3 is CASSLFFVGAPTEAFF. CDR3 in DNA: TGTGCCAGCAGTTTATTTTTTGTGGGGGCGCCCACTGAAGCTTTCTTT.

This clonotype was seen repeatedly, ten times or more. V and J are TRBV9 and TRBJ2-7; no clear D gene. Germline CDR1 reads SGDLS; CDR2 reads YYNGEE. There are 13 residues in the CDR3. V was cut by 0 bases and J by 5 bases, with 9 bases left in between. The DNA for the CDR3 is TGTGCCAGCAGCGTAGCTCTTGGCAACGAGCAGTACTTC. Its translation is CASSVALGNEQYF.

This clonotype was observed many times. The V call is TRBV12-3 or TRBV12-4, the J call TRBJ2-2, with D unresolved. The CDR3 covers 14 residues. Trimming left V 4 bases short and J 1 base short, with 7 bases between. The CDR3 sequence: CASSYVENTGELFF. The DNA of the CDR3 is TGTGCCAGCAGTTATGTAGAGAACACCGGGGAGCTGTTTTTT.

This clonotype occurred many times. This sequence joins TRBV6-5 and TRBJ2-3, with TRBD2 matching over 8 bases. The V gene end was trimmed by 0 bases and the J gene end by 5 bases; junction bases not matched to a gene: 13. Germline assignment: CDR1 MNHEY and CDR2 SVGAGI. CDR3 length equals 18 residues. Here the CDR3 DNA reads TGTGCCAGCAGTTACTCGATGCTGGCGGGAGGCCCAAAAGATACGCAGTATTTT. Protein sequence: CASSYSMLAGGPKDTQYF.

The chain links TRBV20-1 to TRBJ2-2, with TRBD2 matching 8 bases. The CDR3 is 16 residues long. After removal of 6 bases from V and 6 bases from J, the junction contained 15 bases not matched to a gene. The germline V gene encodes CDR1 DFQATT and CDR2 SNEGSKA (reference sequence). Here the CDR3 DNA reads TGCAGTGCAGCTCATGGGCGGGGGGACCGACCCGGGGAGCTGTTTTTT. Its protein is CSAAHGRGDRPGELFF.

V usage is TRBV7-2 and J usage is TRBJ2-7, with TRBD2 identical over 10 bases. The germline gives CDR1 SGHTA, CDR2 FQGNSA. The V and J ends lost 0 bases and 0 bases, in that order; junction bases with no gene match: 8. There are 18 residues in the CDR3. Here the CDR3 reads CASSLAGPTSGFSYEQYF. The DNA of the CDR3 is TGTGCCAGCAGCTTAGCGGGCCCGACTAGCGGGTTCTCCTACGAGCAGTACTTC.

The genes are TRBV28 and TRBJ2-7, with 12 bases that match TRBD2. The CDR3 has 16 residues. V lost 7 bases and J lost 4; bases outside the gene matches: 11. In germline, CDR1 is MDHEN, CDR2 SYDVKM. In nucleotides, the CDR3 is TGTGCCAGCATTCTAAGGTCTAGCGGGAGGGCGTACGAGCAGTACTTC. This codes for CASILRSSGRAYEQYF.

The CDR3 DNA reads as TGTGCCAGCAGTTACTCGAGTGAGCAGTTCTTC. Amino acids: CASSYSSEQFF. The V gene is TRBV6-5, the J gene TRBJ2-1; the D is unclear. This CDR3 has 11 amino acids. Germline values: CDR1 MNHEY, CDR2 SVGAGI. Trimming removed 0 bases from V and 9 bases from J, with 3 bases in between.

This clonotype was counted a few times. The chain links TRBV3-1 to TRBJ1-1, with D possibly TRBD1 on 6 matching bases. This CDR3 is built from 15 residues. V shed 0 bases and J shed 3 bases, with 11 bases lying between them. Germline CDR1 LGHDT, CDR2 YNNKEL (reference sequence). The CDR3 region has the DNA TGTGCCAGCAGCCAAGATGGGGGGCCTGACACTGAAGCTTTCTTT. Protein: CASSQDGGPDTEAFF.

The V gene is TRBV11-2, the J gene TRBJ2-1; D is possibly TRBD2 (6 bases). The CDR3 runs 15 residues. Germline CDR1 is SGHAT and CDR2 is FQNNGV. With 5 bases removed from V and 8 bases from J, the gap between germline ends came to 19 bases. Written as DNA, the CDR3 is TGTGCCAGCAGCCCGGGACTCGCTTTCGTTGATGAGCAGTTCTTC. This codes for CASSPGLAFVDEQFF.

V and J are TRBV4-1 and TRBJ2-3, with 9 bases aligning to TRBD2. Looked up from germline, CDR1 is MGHRA and CDR2 is YSYEKL. V shed 4 bases and J 10 bases; nucleotides not matched to a gene: 24. The CDR3 is 19 residues long. CDR3 residues: CASSPKTLDTAGGRNPQYF. The CDR3 DNA reads as TGCGCCAGCAGCCCCAAAACCCTCGATACCGCGGGGGGGCGGAACCCGCAGTATTTT.

The chain employs TRBV7-8 and TRBJ1-1; D ambiguous. The ends were cut back, 5 bases at V and 4 bases at J, with 17 bases in the middle. From germline, CDR1 is SGHVS and CDR2 FQNEAQ. The CDR3 length is 15 residues. CDR3: CASSPPLGRATEAFF. As DNA, the CDR3 is TGTGCCAGCAGCCCCCCGTTGGGGAGAGCCACTGAAGCTTTCTTT.

The chain combines TRBV4-3 with TRBJ2-6; D might be TRBD2 (6 bases). Germline values: CDR1 LGHNA, CDR2 YSLEER. Trimming left V 4 bases short and J 0 bases short, with 22 bases between. CDR3 length equals 20 residues. CDR3 nucleotide sequence: TGCGCCAGCAGCCGGGGGGACGGACCTTTGAGGGGCTCTGGGGCCAACGTCCTGACTTTC. Translating it yields CASSRGDGPLRGSGANVLTF.

The genes are TRBV11-2 and TRBJ2-7, with 9 bases fitting TRBD1. V dropped 1 base and J dropped 6; count of bases not matched to a gene: 7. Germline V lookup: CDR1 SGHAT, CDR2 FQNNGV. This CDR3 contains 15 residues. The CDR3 region has the DNA TGTGCCAGCAGCTTAGGAAGCGGGACAGGGCGCGAGCAGTACTTC. This gives the protein CASSLGSGTGREQYF.

The sample holds many counts of this clonotype. This rearrangement joins TRBV2 to TRBJ2-7; unclear D gene. The V and J ends lost 8 bases and 3 bases respectively, with 11 bases between them. CDR3 length: 12 amino acids. Germline assignment: CDR1 SNHLY and CDR2 FYNNEI. The CDR3 nucleotides are TGTGCCAGCGGGCCTCTAATCTACGAGCAGTACTTC. This gives the protein CASGPLIYEQYF.

In this sample, this clonotype turned up many times. This chain joins TRBV18 and TRBJ2-1; D unclear. Trimming took 0 bases from V and 6 from J, leaving 12 bases between them. The CDR3 has 15 residues. Germline values: CDR1 KGHSH, CDR2 LQKENI. CDR3 DNA: TGTGCCAGCTCACCACCGGCTCTAATGAGCAATGAGCAGTTCTTC. It is translated as CASSPPALMSNEQFF.

The rearrangement joins TRBV6-2 or TRBV6-3 to TRBJ2-1; D is undetermined. The CDR3 is 13 amino acids. Germline V lookup: CDR1 MNHEY, CDR2 SVGEGT. Trimming pared 6 bases from V and 6 bases from J, leaving 12 bases between. In DNA form, the CDR3 reads TGTGCCAGCAGCTCCGGCGCTCTCAATGAGCAGTTCTTC. Translation gives CASSSGALNEQFF.

V and J are TRBV7-9 and TRBJ2-7, with D hard to call. V lost 7 bases and J lost 5, with 6 bases in between. CDR1 and CDR2 (germline): SEHNR, FQNEAQ (reference sequence). CDR3 length equals 10 residues. As DNA, the CDR3 is TGTGCCAGCATGGGGAACGAGCAGTACTTC. Its protein product is CASMGNEQYF.

V usage is TRBV24-1 and J usage is TRBJ1-1; 7 bases are a match to TRBD1. CDR3 size: 15 residues. The ends lost 2 bases at V and 3 bases at J; junction bases unmatched: 5. From germline, CDR1 is KGHDR and CDR2 SFDVKD. This chain's CDR3 is CATSDSKQGYTEAFF. The CDR3, as DNA: TGTGCCACCAGTGATTCGAAACAGGGGTACACTGAAGCTTTCTTT.

This clonotype showed up just a few times. The chain carries TRBV12-3 or TRBV12-4 and TRBJ2-7, with TRBD2 matching 9 bases. Trimming at V came to 4 bases and at J to 1 base, leaving 17 bases not matched to a gene. This CDR3 is built from 19 residues. CDR3 region: CASSSTLGGRATGSYEQYF. CDR3 DNA: TGTGCCAGCAGTTCCACCCTCGGCGGGAGGGCCACTGGATCCTACGAGCAGTACTTC.